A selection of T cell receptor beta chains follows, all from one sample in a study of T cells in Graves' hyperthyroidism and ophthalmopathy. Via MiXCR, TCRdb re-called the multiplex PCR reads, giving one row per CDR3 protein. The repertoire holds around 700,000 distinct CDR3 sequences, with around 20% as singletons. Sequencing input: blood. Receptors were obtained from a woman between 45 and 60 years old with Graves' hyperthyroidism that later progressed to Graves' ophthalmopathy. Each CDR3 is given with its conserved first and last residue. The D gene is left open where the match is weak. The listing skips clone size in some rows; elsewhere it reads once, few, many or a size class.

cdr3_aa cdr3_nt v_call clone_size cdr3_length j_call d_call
CASSIDRESEAFF TGTGCCAGTAGTATAGACCGAGAATCTGAAGCTTTCTTT TRBV19 few 13 TRBJ1-1 .
CASSIGTGRMTDTQYF TGTGCCAGTAGTATAGGGACAGGCCGCATGACAGATACGCAGTATTTT TRBV19 . 16 TRBJ2-3 TRBD1
CASSLAAGTDINEQFF TGTGCCAGCAGCTTGGCCGCCGGGACGGATATTAATGAGCAGTTCTTC TRBV7-6 few 16 TRBJ2-1 .
CASSFPDGTHTEAFF TGTGCCAGCAGCTTCCCGGACGGAACACACACTGAAGCTTTCTTT TRBV7-9 many 15 TRBJ1-1 .
CASSYGGAYNEQFF TGTGCCAGCAGTTACGGCGGGGCTTACAATGAGCAGTTCTTC TRBV6-5 . 14 TRBJ2-1 .
CASSIDPPGLGWETQYF TGTGCCAGTAGTATAGACCCACCGGGACTAGGATGGGAGACCCAGTACTTC TRBV19 . 17 TRBJ2-5 TRBD2
CASSYFAYGYTF TGTGCCAGCAGTTATTTTGCGTATGGCTACACCTTC TRBV6-2/TRBV6-3 . 12 TRBJ1-2 .
CASGTGASYNEQFF TGCGCCAGCGGGACAGGGGCCTCCTACAATGAGCAGTTCTTC TRBV5-1 many 14 TRBJ2-1 TRBD1
CASSAVLGPAEQYF TGTGCCAGCAGCGCCGTCCTGGGTCCTGCCGAGCAGTACTTC TRBV9 few 14 TRBJ2-7 .
CSAGTSLSSYEQYF TGCAGTGCTGGGACTAGCCTCAGCTCCTACGAGCAGTACTTC TRBV20-1 many 14 TRBJ2-7 TRBD2
CSARAWDSTYEQYF TGCAGTGCTAGAGCCTGGGACAGCACCTACGAGCAGTACTTC TRBV20-1 few 14 TRBJ2-7 TRBD1
CASSPLLGDNRDYGYTF TGTGCCAGCAGCCCGCTACTGGGGGACAATAGAGACTATGGCTACACCTTC TRBV7-6 . 17 TRBJ1-2 .
CAWSVVQGEKLFF TGTGCCTGGAGTGTAGTCCAGGGGGAAAAACTGTTTTTT TRBV30 many 13 TRBJ1-4 .
CSARGPGWSYEQYF TGCAGTGCTAGAGGCCCGGGGTGGTCCTACGAGCAGTACTTC TRBV20-1 . 14 TRBJ2-7 .
CAWRFRHYGYTF TGTGCCTGGAGGTTCAGGCACTATGGCTACACCTTC TRBV30 many 12 TRBJ1-2 .
CASSQPGTGASTGTQYF TGTGCCAGCAGCCAACCCGGGACAGGGGCCTCCACGGGTACGCAGTATTTT TRBV3-1 many 17 TRBJ2-3 TRBD1
CASGLGMPGYTF TGTGCCAGCGGATTAGGGATGCCTGGCTACACCTTC TRBV11-2 few 12 TRBJ1-2 .
CASIRRASAEAFF TGCGCCAGCATACGACGGGCCTCAGCTGAAGCTTTCTTT TRBV5-1 . 13 TRBJ1-1 .
CASSKEPEPLNPGGGHNSPLHF TGTGCCAGCAGCAAAGAACCCGAACCTCTAAACCCGGGGGGGGGGCATAATTCACCCCTCCACTTT TRBV12-3/TRBV12-4 few 22 TRBJ1-6 .
CSVEQGWTEAFF TGCAGCGTGGAACAGGGTTGGACTGAAGCTTTCTTT TRBV29-1 many 12 TRBJ1-1 .